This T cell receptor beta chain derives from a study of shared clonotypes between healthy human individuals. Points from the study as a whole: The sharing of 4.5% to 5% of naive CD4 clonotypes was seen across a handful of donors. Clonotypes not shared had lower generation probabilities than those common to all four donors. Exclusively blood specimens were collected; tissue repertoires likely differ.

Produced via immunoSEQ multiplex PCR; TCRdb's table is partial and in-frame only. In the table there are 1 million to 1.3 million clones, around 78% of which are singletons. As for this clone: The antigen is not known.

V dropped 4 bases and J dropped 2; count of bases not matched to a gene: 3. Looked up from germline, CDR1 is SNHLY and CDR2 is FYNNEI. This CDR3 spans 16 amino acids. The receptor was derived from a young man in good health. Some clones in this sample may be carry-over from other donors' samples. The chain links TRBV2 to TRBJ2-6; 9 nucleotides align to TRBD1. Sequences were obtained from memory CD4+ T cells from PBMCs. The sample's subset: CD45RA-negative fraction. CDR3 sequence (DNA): TGTGCCAGCAGTGCCAGGGACAGGGCTGGGGCCAACGTCCTGACTTTC. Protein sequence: CASSARDRAGANVLTF.